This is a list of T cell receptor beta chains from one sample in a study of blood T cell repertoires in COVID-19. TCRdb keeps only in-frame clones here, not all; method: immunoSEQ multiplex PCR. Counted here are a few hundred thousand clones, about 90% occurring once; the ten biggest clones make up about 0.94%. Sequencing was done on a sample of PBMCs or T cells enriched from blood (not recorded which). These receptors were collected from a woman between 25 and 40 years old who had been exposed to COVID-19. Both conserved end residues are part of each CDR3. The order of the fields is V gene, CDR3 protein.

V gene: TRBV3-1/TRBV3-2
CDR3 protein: CASSHPDRGVEQFF

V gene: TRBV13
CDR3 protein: CASSSGQSSGANVLTF

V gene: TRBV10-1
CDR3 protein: CASSESAGLAGSNEQFF

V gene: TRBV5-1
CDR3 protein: CASSLTGSTNEKLFF

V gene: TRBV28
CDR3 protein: CASSLSGQTNTEAFF

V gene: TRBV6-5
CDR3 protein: CAIRDRPNTEAFF

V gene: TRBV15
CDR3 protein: CATSTGLAGGSEQYF

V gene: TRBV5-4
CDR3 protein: CASSRGTGGGYEQYF

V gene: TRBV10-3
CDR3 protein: CAISTGFGNEQFF

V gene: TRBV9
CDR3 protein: CASSVALWNTEAFF

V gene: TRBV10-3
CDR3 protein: CAISRDREEPQHF

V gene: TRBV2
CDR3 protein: CASSELLNTEAFF

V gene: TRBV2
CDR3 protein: CASDEGRGMPRGGYTF

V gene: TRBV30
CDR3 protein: CAWKVQDTTNEKLFF

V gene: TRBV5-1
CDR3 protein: CASSDVRGSMNTGELFF

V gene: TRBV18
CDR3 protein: CASSQGQGAMKRLFF

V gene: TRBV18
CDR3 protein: CASSPPVGQGATEAFF

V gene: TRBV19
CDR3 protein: CASSRDEGDEKLFF

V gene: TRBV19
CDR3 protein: CASSNQGEYNSPLHF

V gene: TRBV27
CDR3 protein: CASSSQGWGNTEAFF

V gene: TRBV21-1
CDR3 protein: CASSKGMPSGRTDTQYF

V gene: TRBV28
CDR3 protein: CASSLLVRYEQYF

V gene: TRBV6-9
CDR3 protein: CASSYSSVQDGRVAGANVLTF

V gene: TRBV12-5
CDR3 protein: CASGFWDRATEAFF

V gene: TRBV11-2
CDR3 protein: CASSPRQATNEKLFF

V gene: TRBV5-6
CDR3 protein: CASSSAYEQYF

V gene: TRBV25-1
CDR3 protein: CASSDRGALGNEQFF

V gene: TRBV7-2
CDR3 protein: CASSLQGAGNTIYF

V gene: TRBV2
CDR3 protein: CASRRRGGGITPGEQYF

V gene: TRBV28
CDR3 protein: CASSLPRAGAETQYF

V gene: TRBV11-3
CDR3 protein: CASSPRSSSGNTIYF

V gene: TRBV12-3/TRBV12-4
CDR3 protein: CASSLGSGSPLHF

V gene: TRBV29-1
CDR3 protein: CSGGGGSGSHNEQFF

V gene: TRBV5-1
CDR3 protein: CASSSGLAGDIYEQYF

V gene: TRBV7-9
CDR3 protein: CVSSSPRGDHSPLHF

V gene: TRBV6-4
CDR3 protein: CASSDQGQGVDTQYF

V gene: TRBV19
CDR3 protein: CASSIDQGEQYF